This T cell receptor (beta chain) appears in the sequencing data of a study of molecular identifiers for immune sequencing clone quantification. Many counts were recorded for this clonotype. What it binds is not known. TCRdb used MiXCR to reprocess the PCR reads, holding one entry per CDR3 protein. Found here are some 320,000 distinct CDR3 sequences, about 23% of them singletons; the top ten hold 0.74%. Study conclusions and caveats: More than 97% of effector molecules, versus under 1% of naive-cell molecules, belonged to clones above 20 RNA copies. Molecules of identical TCR sharing a barcode could underestimate highly expanded clone sizes.

Per the germline V gene, CDR1 is KGHDR and CDR2 is SFDVKD. CDR3 length: 14 residues. V dropped 5 bases and J dropped 7; count of bases not matched to a gene: 7. The sequence was obtained from a human donor in good health. Some libraries in this study had Jurkat cell RNA spiked in. The specimen was naive CD8+ T cells from blood, with Jurkat cell RNA spiked in. Documented subset: FACS-sorted CD8+CD4-CCR7+CD45RA+ naive T cells. J is TRBJ1-5 and V is TRBV24-1; 7 bases agree with TRBD1. CDR3 sequence reads: CATSATGLGQPQHF. For the CDR3, the DNA is TGTGCCACCAGTGCGACAGGGTTGGGGCAGCCCCAGCATTTT.